This TCR beta chain was captured in a study of naive and memory T cell subsets listed by TCRdb under 2017. Turning to the overall study: The figure summarizing the skin biopsy and whole blood samples listed about 10 blood donors, 7 tuberculin skin test biopsies and 3 saline control biopsies. Skin biopsies were taken from tuberculin skin test sites or from saline-injected control sites and were processed for RNA extraction as described before. Usually PCR2 was run as a SYBR Green qPCR and stopped at a set threshold, although low-input samples could use end-point PCR (roughly 6 cycles) instead.

This clonotype was picked up many times. Its specific antigen is unknown. Base qualities were left out, and no much larger clone turns up one base away. This sample's treatment or condition label indicates: skin biopsy from PPD injection site in Mantoux-positive individual. The study described a robust, sensitive protocol for amplifying, sequencing and analyzing TCRs, using 3' ligation of a UMI-containing oligonucleotide to TCR cDNA. Tuberculin skin test biopsies were obtained from sites injected with PPD in individuals who had a positive Mantoux test. Total RNA, without cell sorting, was DNase treated with RQ1 DNase before reverse transcription, targeting roughly 1 to 1,100 ng input. Skin biopsy and whole blood libraries were made to test pipeline robustness in samples where T cells form a minority population. From a lookup of the germline V gene, CDR1 and CDR2 are LGHNA and YSLEER. The CDR3, from cysteine to phenylalanine, totals 15 residues. Only CDR3 DNA remains: 45 bases, in frame from the first base. Relative to germline, V is 1 base shorter and J is 8 bases shorter, with 17 bases between their ends.

General findings and caveats noted by the study authors: The higher numbers of TCRs at tuberculin skin test sites were interpreted as T cell infiltration of a delayed type IV hypersensitivity reaction. TCR sequences were reportedly recovered from both skin biopsy types, with far more TCRs at tuberculin skin test sites. The paper did not give details on skin biopsy collection and RNA processing but referred to earlier studies for those details. The RNA-based method was acknowledged to be potentially sensitive to changes in TCR transcripts with T cell activation and differentiation.

Library creation used UMI-ligation and nested PCR. The ligated cDNA was amplified in four rounds of PCR with nested alpha and beta constant region primers together with the SP2 primer. For the blood and skin samples, reverse transcription of TCR RNA was done with SuperScript IV along with alpha and beta constant region primers. An oligonucleotide carrying the Illumina SP2 primer and a UMI was ligated to the 3' end of the cDNA by means of T4 RNA ligase 1. The 12-nucleotide UMI consisted of two random hexamers with an eight-base spacer between the hexamers to prevent hairpin formation. TCR alpha and beta chain libraries were processed separately from the second PCR onward, with dual indexing for multiplexing. After pooling, the indexed libraries were analyzed by capillary electrophoresis and sequenced on either an Illumina MiSeq or NextSeq. PhiX DNA at roughly 4.5-7.5% was added to the libraries to raise base diversity and improve cluster recognition. The study's processing was this. Demultiplexor pulled UMIs out of read 2, joined the UMIs with the TCR sequence from read 1, and separated reads according to sample indices. Decombinator identified V and J genes and V-J junctions, assigning each TCR a five-part identifier including V and J deletions. Collapsinator used UMIs to correct sequencing errors and PCR amplification heterogeneity, yielding UMI-based abundance per TCR. Identifiers were converted to nucleotide sequence by CDR3Translator and translated to amino acids, and CDR3 regions were extracted on the basis of terminal motifs. Error-corrected alpha and beta TCR counts from blood and skin were compared after normalization to input RNA amount. The raw public data were reprocessed by TCRdb itself: fastp quality trimming at Q25, MiXCR clonotype calling, in-frame beta chains only. Rows merge per CDR3 protein into single entries with the most common DNA and genes. The V and J calls follow TCRdb's processing rather than the paper's. This sample is represented by some 14,000 distinct CDR3 sequences; more than 4.5% of them were singletons. The leading ten clones occupy approximately 8% of the sample.

The receptor was isolated from an adult in good health. Sample: skin, taken from a tuberculin skin test site. The rearrangement combines TRBV4-3 with TRBJ1-2; tentative D gene TRBD1, with 6 bases matching. Read as DNA, the sequence is TGCGCCAGCAGCCAAGTGTCTACAGGGAAGGGGGGCTACACCTTC. This is translated as CASSQVSTGKGGYTF.